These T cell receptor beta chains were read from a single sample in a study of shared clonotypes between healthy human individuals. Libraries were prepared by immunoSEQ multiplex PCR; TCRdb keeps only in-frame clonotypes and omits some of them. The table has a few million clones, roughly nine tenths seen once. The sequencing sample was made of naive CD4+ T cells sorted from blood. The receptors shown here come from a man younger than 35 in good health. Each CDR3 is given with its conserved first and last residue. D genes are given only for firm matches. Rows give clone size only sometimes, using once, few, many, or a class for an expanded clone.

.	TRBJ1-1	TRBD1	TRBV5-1	TGCGCCAGCAGCTTGGGACAGGGGGCTGGCACTGAAGCTTTCTTT	CASSLGQGAGTEAFF
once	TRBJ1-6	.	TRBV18	TGTGCCAGCTCAGCCTTAGACAGGATAAACCTCCACTTT	CASSALDRINLHF
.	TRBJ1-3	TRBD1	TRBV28	TGTGCCAGCTGGGACAGGGCTGGAAACACCATATATTTT	CASWDRAGNTIYF
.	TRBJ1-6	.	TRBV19	TGTGCCAGTAGTATGGATCGAGCGGATAATTCACCCCTCCACTTT	CASSMDRADNSPLHF
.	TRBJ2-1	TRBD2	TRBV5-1	TGCGCCAGCAGCTTGGCGGCGGGAGGGCACTCCTACAATGAGCAGTTCTTC	CASSLAAGGHSYNEQFF
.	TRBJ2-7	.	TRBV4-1	TGCGCCAGCAGCCAAGAAGGGGCCAGCGCCGTCTCCTACGAGCAGTACTTC	CASSQEGASAVSYEQYF
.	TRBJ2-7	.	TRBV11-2	TGTGCCAGCAGCTTAGATACGAACGAGCAGTACTTC	CASSLDTNEQYF
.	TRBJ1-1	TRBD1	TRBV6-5	TGTGCCAGCAGACGACAGGGCAGCACTGAAGCTTTCTTT	CASRRQGSTEAFF
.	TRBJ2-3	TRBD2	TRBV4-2	TGTGCCAGCAGCCAAGATCCCCTAGCGGCAAACACAGATACGCAGTATTTT	CASSQDPLAANTDTQYF
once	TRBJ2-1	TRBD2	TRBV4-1	TGCGCCAGCAGCCAACCAACTAGCGGGAGTTCCAATGAGCAGTTCTTC	CASSQPTSGSSNEQFF
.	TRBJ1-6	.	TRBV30	TGTGCCTGGGAGAGTGAGGGGCGCGGTAATTCACCCCTCCACTTT	CAWESEGRGNSPLHF
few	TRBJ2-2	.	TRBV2	TGTGCCAGCATGTTAACCGGGGAGCTGTTTTTT	CASMLTGELFF
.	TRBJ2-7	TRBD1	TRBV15	TGTGCCACCAGCAGACCACAGGGGCCCCCCTACGAGCAGTACTTC	CATSRPQGPPYEQYF
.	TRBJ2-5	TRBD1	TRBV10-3	TGTGCCATCAGTGATCTACCAGGGGGCAGAGAGACCCAGTACTTC	CAISDLPGGRETQYF
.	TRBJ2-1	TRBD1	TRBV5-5	TGTGCCAGCAACGCCGGGACAGGGCTATATGAGCAGTTCTTC	CASNAGTGLYEQFF
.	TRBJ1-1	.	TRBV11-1	TGTGCCAGCACCTCCCGAGGGAACACTGAAGCTTTCTTT	CASTSRGNTEAFF
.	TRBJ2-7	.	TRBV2	TGTGCCAGCAGTGTTGGAAATCTCTACGAGCAGTACTTC	CASSVGNLYEQYF
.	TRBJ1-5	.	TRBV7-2	TGTGCCAGCAGCTTATTTCAGGGGATTCAGCCCCAGCATTTT	CASSLFQGIQPQHF
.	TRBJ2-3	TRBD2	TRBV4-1	TGCGCCAGCAGCCAAGGGCTAGCGGGGGCTAGAAGCACAGATACGCAGTATTTT	CASSQGLAGARSTDTQYF
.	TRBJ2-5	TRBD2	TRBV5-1	TGCGCCAGCAGCCTACTAGCGGGAACGGAGACCCAGTACTTC	CASSLLAGTETQYF
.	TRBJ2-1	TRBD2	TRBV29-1	TGCAGCGTCACTAGCGGGGGGACCTGGAGTGAGCAGTTCTTC	CSVTSGGTWSEQFF
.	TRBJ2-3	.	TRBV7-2	TGTGCCAGCACCGCGGGAACTAGCACAGATACGCAGTATTTT	CASTAGTSTDTQYF
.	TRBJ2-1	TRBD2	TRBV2	TGTGCCAGCAGCTCTTTCTCGGGAGGGAACAATGAGCAGTTCTTC	CASSSFSGGNNEQFF
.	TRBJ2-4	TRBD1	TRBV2	TGTGCCAGCAGTAACCAACAGGGGAACATTCAGTACTTC	CASSNQQGNIQYF
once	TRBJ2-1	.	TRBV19	TGTGCCACCTCATCAACAGGGTCCTACAATGAGCAGTTCTTC	CATSSTGSYNEQFF
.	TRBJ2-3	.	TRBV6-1	TGTGCCAGCAGTGAAGCCTTGATCCGAGATCAGCAGTATTTT	CASSEALIRDQQYF
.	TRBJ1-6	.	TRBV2	TGTGCCAGCACCCCGGAGGGCTCACCCCTCCACTTT	CASTPEGSPLHF
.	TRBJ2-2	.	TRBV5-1	TGCGCCAGCAGCTTGGCCCGGACTCAGGGCACCGGGGAGCTGTTTTTT	CASSLARTQGTGELFF
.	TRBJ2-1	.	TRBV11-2	TGTGCCAGCAGCTTAGGAGCTTCCTACAATGAGCAGTTCTTC	CASSLGASYNEQFF